Listed here are 13 T cell receptor beta chains from one sample, sequenced in a study of blood T cell repertoires in COVID-19. Here immunoSEQ multiplex PCR was the method, and the copy in TCRdb shows in-frame clones only, minus some. Among about 180,000 clones listed, roughly 90% were seen once. What was sequenced was peripheral blood. The receptors shown here come from a man in his 70s with active or convalescent COVID-19.

V and J are TRBV7-9 and TRBJ1-2; D unresolved. Trimming shortened V by 0 bases and J by 8 bases, and 7 bases separated the two germline ends. CDR1 and CDR2 (germline): SEHNR, FQNEAQ (reference sequence). This CDR3 has 12 residues. CDR3 in amino acids: CASSLAQSGYTF. As DNA, the CDR3 is TGTGCCAGCAGCTTAGCACAGTCCGGCTACACCTTC. The full variable domain, with the rest looked up from reference TRBV7-9 and TRBJ1-2, is DTGVSQNPRHKITKRGQNVTFRCDPISEHNRLYWYRQTLGQGPEFLTYFQNEAQLEKSRLLSDRFSAERPKGSFSTLEIQRTEQGDSAMYLCASSLAQSGYTFGSGTRLTVV.

This chain uses TRBV9 with TRBJ2-1; no reliable D call. Germline CDR1 reads SGDLS; CDR2 reads YYNGEE. The ends were cut back, 2 bases at V and 8 bases at J, with 14 bases in the middle. The CDR3 consists of 14 residues. This CDR3 is CASSVETQFDEQFF. CDR3 in DNA: TGTGCCAGCAGCGTGGAGACCCAGTTCGATGAGCAGTTCTTC.

The chain joins TRBV19 to TRBJ1-6; 9 bases are a match to TRBD1. Germline CDR1 LNHDA, CDR2 SQIVND (reference sequence). There are 13 residues in the CDR3. J was trimmed by 14 bases and V by 5 bases; bases with no gene match: 7. CDR3 coding DNA: TGTGCCAGTAGTCCCCGACAGGGGGTGGCCCTCCACTTT. It encodes CASSPRQGVALHF.

V gene TRBV30 combines with J gene TRBJ1-1; TRBD1 agrees at 12 bases. Germline trimming cut 2 bases from V and 5 bases from J; bases unmatched to any gene: 6. The CDR3 contains 15 residues. Germline values: CDR1 GTSNPN, CDR2 SVGIG (reference sequence). The CDR3 DNA reads as TGTGCCTGGAGTCCGGGGACAGGGGGCAGGACTGAAGCTTTCTTT. Translated: CAWSPGTGGRTEAFF.

The chain recombines TRBV29-1 with TRBJ1-2; TRBD1 might be the D (5 bases). V lost 3 bases and J 6 bases, leaving 8 bases between the germline ends. From germline, CDR1 is SQVTM and CDR2 ANQGSEA. This CDR3 is built from 11 residues. In nucleotides, the CDR3 is TGCAGCGTTGACAGGGCAAATGGCTACACCTTC. Translation gives CSVDRANGYTF.

This chain links TRBV5-4 with TRBJ1-2; TRBD1 might be the D (5 bases). CDR3 length equals 13 residues. Germline V gene lookup returns CDR1 SGHNT and CDR2 YYREEE (reference sequence). The V and J ends lost 1 base and 3 bases respectively, with 7 bases between them. The CDR3 region has the DNA TGTGCCAGCAGCTTGAGACAGTACTATGGCTACACCTTC. This sequence encodes CASSLRQYYGYTF.

The V call is TRBV6-5, the J call TRBJ1-2, with a possible D match to TRBD1 (6 bases). The germline gives CDR1 MNHEY, CDR2 SVGAGI. V was trimmed by 10 bases and J by 2 bases, leaving 11 bases between them. The CDR3 contains 12 residues. CDR3 amino acids: CATRQVNYGYTF. The CDR3 bases are TGTGCCACAAGACAGGTGAACTATGGCTACACCTTC.

The CDR3 sequence is CASSPQSDFYGYTF. The CDR3 nucleotides are TGTGCCAGCTCACCACAGTCAGATTTCTATGGCTACACCTTC. The rearrangement links TRBV18 to TRBJ1-2; D ambiguous. Germline V gene sequence: CDR1 KGHSH, CDR2 LQKENI. The CDR3 is 14 amino acids. V lost 1 base to trimming and J lost 4 bases, with 10 bases between them.

The chain has TRBV7-3 and TRBJ2-1, with D possibly TRBD2 on 6 matching bases. The CDR3 is 13 amino acids. Trimming cost V 4 bases and J 12 bases, with 16 bases left between them. Germline V gene data show CDR1 as SGHTA and CDR2 as FQGTGA. The CDR3 here is CASSSQDGGWQFF. The CDR3 bases are TGTGCCAGCAGCTCCCAAGACGGAGGGTGGCAGTTCTTC. Using reference TRBV7-3 and TRBJ2-1 for the parts outside the CDR3, the full variable domain is GAGVSQTPSNKVTEKGKYVELRCDPISGHTALYWYRQSLGQGPEFLIYFQGTGAADDSGLPNDRFFAVRPEGSVSTLKIQRTERGDSAVYLCASSSQDGGWQFFGPGTRLTVL.

This rearrangement joins TRBV19 to TRBJ2-7, with 9 bases lining up with TRBD1. Per germline, CDR1 LNHDA and CDR2 SQIVND (reference sequence). This CDR3 has 14 amino acids. Unmatched junction bases numbered 5, after V lost 4 bases and J lost 4 bases. The CDR3 loop is CASSTGQGTYEQYF. The CDR3 DNA reads TGTGCCAGTAGTACCGGACAGGGGACGTACGAGCAGTACTTC.

The CDR3 region is CASSPSPWTGGRGQPQHF. DNA of the CDR3: TGTGCCAGCTCACCATCCCCTTGGACAGGGGGTAGGGGTCAGCCCCAGCATTTT. This chain links TRBV18 with TRBJ1-5, with 10 bases identical to TRBD1. This CDR3 is 18 amino acids long. Trimming cost V 2 bases and J 6 bases; bases outside gene matches: 13. Germline V gene sequence: CDR1 KGHSH, CDR2 LQKENI.

The V gene is TRBV9, the J gene TRBJ2-7; TRBD1 aligns across 7 bases. This CDR3 region has 17 residues. Germline assignment: CDR1 SGDLS and CDR2 YYNGEE. The J segment lost 1 base and the V segment lost 4 bases, leaving 14 bases of the junction unmatched. CDR3 nucleotide sequence: TGTGCCAGCAGCCGCTACAGTGACAGGGAAAGGTCCTACGAGCAGTACTTC. Its translation is CASSRYSDRERSYEQYF.

This chain uses TRBV6-4 with TRBJ2-1; 7 bases map to TRBD2. CDR1 and CDR2 (germline): MRHNA, SNTAGT. CDR3 length: 14 amino acids. The ends lost 6 bases at V and 10 bases at J; junction bases unmatched: 12. The CDR3 bases are TGTGCCAGCAGCGATCAAGCGGGGTATGGCGAGCAGTTCTTC. Translating gives CASSDQAGYGEQFF.